The subject of this entry is one TCR beta chain. Clones were read by immunoSEQ multiplex PCR, and TCRdb kept only the in-frame ones, dropping some. Among fewer than 250,000 clones, roughly 85% were seen once, and the ten largest hold 2% to 3%. The data are from a study of blood T cell repertoires in COVID-19. The material sequenced was peripheral blood. The sequence came from a middle-aged woman with active or convalescent COVID-19.

Here the CDR3 reads CSASSQGGSPLHF. CDR3 DNA: TGCAGTGCTAGTTCACAGGGCGGTTCACCCCTCCACTTT. The V and J genes are TRBV20-1 and TRBJ1-6, with D perhaps TRBD1 (6 bases). The CDR3 has 13 amino acids. Germline CDR1 and CDR2: DFQATT and SNEGSKA (reference sequence). Trimming took off 3 bases at V and 9 bases at J, with 12 bases between the two ends.